These T cell receptor beta chains were read from a single sample in a study of control samples from healthy donors and cancer patients. The repertoire was sequenced with immunoSEQ multiplex PCR; TCRdb's copy has only in-frame clones and lacks some. The sample holds about 72,000 clones; roughly 92% are singletons and the top ten take 5% to 6.5%. Specimen: blood. These receptors all stem from a woman aged 55-70 years in good health. Each CDR3 is given with its conserved first and last residue. The D gene is left open where the match is weak. Rows give clone size only sometimes, using once, few, many, or a class for an expanded clone.

d_call: TRBD1; v_call: TRBV6-5; clone_size: NA; j_call: TRBJ2-7; cdr3_nt: TGTGCCAGCAGGCGGACAGGGGACACCTACGAGCAGTACTTC; cdr3_aa: CASRRTGDTYEQYF
d_call: NA; v_call: TRBV24-1; clone_size: NA; j_call: TRBJ1-3; cdr3_nt: TGTGCCACCAGTGATATGATTGGAAACACCATATATTTT; cdr3_aa: CATSDMIGNTIYF
d_call: TRBD2; v_call: TRBV6-4; clone_size: NA; j_call: TRBJ2-7; cdr3_nt: TGTGCCAGCAGTTTCCCGGGACTAGCGGGAGGCAGTGACTACGAGCAGTACTTC; cdr3_aa: CASSFPGLAGGSDYEQYF
d_call: TRBD2; v_call: TRBV7-9; clone_size: NA; j_call: TRBJ2-1; cdr3_nt: TGTGCCAGCAGCTTATTAGCGGGAGGTGCCAATGAGCAGTTCTTC; cdr3_aa: CASSLLAGGANEQFF
d_call: TRBD2; v_call: TRBV5-1; clone_size: NA; j_call: TRBJ2-3; cdr3_nt: TGCGCCAGCAGCTCACAACTAGCGGGAAGGGGCACAGATACGCAGTATTTT; cdr3_aa: CASSSQLAGRGTDTQYF
d_call: TRBD2; v_call: TRBV5-4; clone_size: once; j_call: TRBJ2-5; cdr3_nt: TGTGCCAGCAGCTTGGGACTAGCGAGGGAAGAGACCCAGTACTTC; cdr3_aa: CASSLGLAREETQYF
d_call: NA; v_call: TRBV11-2; clone_size: NA; j_call: TRBJ1-4; cdr3_nt: TGTGCCAGCAGCTTAGGAGGAGGCGGAGGTGAAAAACTGTTTTTT; cdr3_aa: CASSLGGGGGEKLFF
d_call: NA; v_call: TRBV27; clone_size: few; j_call: TRBJ1-5; cdr3_nt: TGTGCCAGCAGTCTCGTGGGGGGTTCCAATCAGCCCCAGCATTTT; cdr3_aa: CASSLVGGSNQPQHF
d_call: NA; v_call: TRBV11-2; clone_size: NA; j_call: TRBJ2-1; cdr3_nt: TGTGCCAGCAGCTTAGCTTCCAATGAGCAGTTCTTC; cdr3_aa: CASSLASNEQFF
d_call: NA; v_call: TRBV5-1; clone_size: NA; j_call: TRBJ1-3; cdr3_nt: TGCGCCAGCAGCTCCGCCGTCTCTGGAAACACCATATATTTT; cdr3_aa: CASSSAVSGNTIYF
d_call: TRBD2; v_call: TRBV7-8; clone_size: NA; j_call: TRBJ2-1; cdr3_nt: TGTGCCAGCAGCGCACTCGAACCGGGACTAGCGGGAGGAGGGAGGTTCTTC; cdr3_aa: CASSALEPGLAGGGRFF
d_call: NA; v_call: TRBV3-1/TRBV3-2; clone_size: NA; j_call: TRBJ1-1; cdr3_nt: TGTGCCAGCAGCCAAATGAACACTGAAGCTTTCTTT; cdr3_aa: CASSQMNTEAFF
d_call: NA; v_call: TRBV7-8; clone_size: NA; j_call: TRBJ2-7; cdr3_nt: TGTGCCAGTACAGAAAACTCCTACGAGCAGTACTTC; cdr3_aa: CASTENSYEQYF
d_call: NA; v_call: TRBV27; clone_size: once; j_call: TRBJ1-1; cdr3_nt: TGTGCCAGCAGTTGGGGGAAGGGGTACACTGAAGCTTTCTTT; cdr3_aa: CASSWGKGYTEAFF
d_call: NA; v_call: TRBV2; clone_size: once; j_call: TRBJ1-5; cdr3_nt: TGTGCCAGCAGTTATGCAGGGTCTGCGTATTTT; cdr3_aa: CASSYAGSAYF
d_call: NA; v_call: TRBV6-1; clone_size: NA; j_call: TRBJ1-3; cdr3_nt: TGTGCCAGCAGTGAACCTGGCAGGGCTGGAAACACCATATATTTT; cdr3_aa: CASSEPGRAGNTIYF
d_call: NA; v_call: TRBV7-9; clone_size: NA; j_call: TRBJ1-1; cdr3_nt: TGTGCCAGCAGCTTGCCAGGACTCTCTGGGAGCACTGAAGCTTTCTTT; cdr3_aa: CASSLPGLSGSTEAFF